This T cell receptor (beta chain) comes out of a study of identical twins. Study conclusions and caveats: Beta out-of-frame sequences showed weaker excess twin sharing. Insertions were reduced in abundant cord blood beta clonotypes but not in memory repertoires.

The CDR3 has 14 amino acids. The V gene lost 4 bases and the J gene lost 0 bases, with 7 bases spanning the gap. Germline V gene data show CDR1 as MDHEN and CDR2 as SYDVKM. This clonotype came up many times. Its antigen is still unknown. TCRdb itself ran the 5' RACE reads through MiXCR, one entry per CDR3 protein. Altogether 450,000 or so distinct CDR3 sequences are present, 14% being singletons, with the ten largest covering roughly 0.5%. These records were also assigned to another study, of yellow fever vaccine responses in identical twins.

The sequence was collected from a woman under 30 in good health. This chain connects TRBV28 to TRBJ1-5; possibly TRBD1 for D (6 bases). Sequencing was carried out using CD4+ T cells sorted from blood. The CDR3 DNA reads TGTGCCAGCAGTTACAGGGATAGCAATCAGCCCCAGCATTTT. Translating gives CASSYRDSNQPQHF. Complete variable domain (other parts from reference TRBV28 and TRBJ1-5): DVKVTQSSRYLVKRTGEKVFLECVQDMDHENMFWYRQDPGLGLRLIYFSYDVKMKEKGDIPEGYSVSREKKERFSLILESASTNQTSMYLCASSYRDSNQPQHFGDGTRLSIL.